Sequencing of this T cell receptor beta chain was carried out in a study of blood T cell repertoires in COVID-19. Study overall: Samples taken during acute and convalescent COVID-19 were collected in the United States, Italy and Spain. PBMCs, B-cell-depleted T cells, or T cells provided the cDNA or gDNA that made up the material.

In the authors' workflow: Amplifying reference gene primers gave estimates of nucleated cell counts. The repertoire was sequenced with immunoSEQ multiplex PCR; TCRdb's copy has only in-frame clones and lacks some. V and J calls and clone size come straight from that table; D and trimming were deduced from the DNA. The table includes about 150,000 clones, approximately 84% detected once. With V trimmed by 5 bases and J by 4 bases, 6 bases remained unmatched. CDR1 is SQVTM, CDR2 ANQGSEA, per germline. The CDR3 length is 14 residues. The sequenced sample consisted of peripheral blood. The chain has TRBV29-1 and TRBJ2-3, with TRBD1 matching over 10 bases. This sequence originates from a human donor in a cohort sampled during active COVID-19. Written as DNA, the CDR3 is TGCAGCGTTCAGAAAGGGACAGGGGCAGATACGCAGTATTTT. Translated: CSVQKGTGADTQYF.